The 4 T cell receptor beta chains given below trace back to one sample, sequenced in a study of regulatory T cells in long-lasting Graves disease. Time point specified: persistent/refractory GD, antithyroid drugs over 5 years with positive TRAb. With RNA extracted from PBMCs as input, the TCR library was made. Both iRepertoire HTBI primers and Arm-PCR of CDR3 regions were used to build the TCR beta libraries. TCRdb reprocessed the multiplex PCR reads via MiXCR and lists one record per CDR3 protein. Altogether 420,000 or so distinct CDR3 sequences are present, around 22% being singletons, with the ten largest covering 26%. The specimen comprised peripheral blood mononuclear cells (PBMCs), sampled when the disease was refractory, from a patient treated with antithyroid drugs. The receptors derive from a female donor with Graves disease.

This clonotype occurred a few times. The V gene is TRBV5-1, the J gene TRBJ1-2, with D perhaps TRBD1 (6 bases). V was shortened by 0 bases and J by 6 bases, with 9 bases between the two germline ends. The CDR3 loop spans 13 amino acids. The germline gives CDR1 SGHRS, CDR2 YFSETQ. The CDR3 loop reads CASSLGAGDGYTF. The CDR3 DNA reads TGCGCCAGCAGCTTGGGGGCAGGGGATGGCTACACCTTC.

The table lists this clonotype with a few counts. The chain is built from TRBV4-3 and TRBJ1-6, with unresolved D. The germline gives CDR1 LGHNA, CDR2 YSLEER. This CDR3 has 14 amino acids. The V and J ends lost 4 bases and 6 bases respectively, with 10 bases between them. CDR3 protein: CASSPDLANSPLHF. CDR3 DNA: TGCGCCAGCAGCCCGGACCTTGCTAATTCACCCCTCCACTTT.

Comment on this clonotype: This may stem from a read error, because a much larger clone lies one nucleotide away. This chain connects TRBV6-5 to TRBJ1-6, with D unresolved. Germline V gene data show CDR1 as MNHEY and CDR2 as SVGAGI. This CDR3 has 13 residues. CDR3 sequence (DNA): TGTGCCAGCAGTTACTCGAGTGATTCACCCTTCCACTTT. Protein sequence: CASSYSSDSPFHF.

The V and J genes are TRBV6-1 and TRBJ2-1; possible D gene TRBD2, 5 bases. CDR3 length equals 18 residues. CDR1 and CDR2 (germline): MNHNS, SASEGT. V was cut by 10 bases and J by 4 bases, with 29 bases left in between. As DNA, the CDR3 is TGTGCCACTATGCCCCGGGAAGCTCTGAGGTTAGGATACAATGAGCAGTTCTTC. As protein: CATMPREALRLGYNEQFF.